This T cell receptor (beta chain) was sequenced in a study of graft-versus-host responses after intestinal transplantation. Study as a whole: Recipients were given multivisceral, liver-intestinal, or isolated intestinal transplants. Recipients were all induced with anti-thymocyte globulin, then given tacrolimus and steroids for around three years.

This CDR3 spans 18 amino acids. With 0 bases removed from V and 0 bases from J, the gap between germline ends came to 16 bases. The germline CDR1 and CDR2 sequences are LGHNA and YNFKEQ. The method was immunoSEQ multiplex PCR; TCRdb's version includes in-frame clones alone and lacks a portion of them. The repertoire holds approximately 85,000 clones, with around 93% as singletons. Of note for this clone: Antigen unknown.

This sequence was found in a human donor who was the organ donor for an intestinal transplant. The rearrangement uses TRBV4-2 and TRBJ2-3; D is ambiguous. This specimen was unstimulated CD8+ T cells sorted from spleen or lymph node cells, taken before transplant. Here the CDR3 reads CASSQDPTTAWSTDTQYF. Written as DNA, the CDR3 is TGTGCCAGCAGCCAAGATCCCACAACGGCGTGGAGCACAGATACGCAGTATTTT.